A single sample is the source of the 2 T cell receptor beta chains below, sequenced in a study of glioma-infiltrating T cells. TCR alpha and beta CDR3 regions were amplified from RNA using iRepertoire nested multiplex PCR. TCRdb reprocessed the multiplex PCR reads with MiXCR, giving one entry per CDR3 protein. This table holds 85,000 to 110,000 distinct CDR3 sequences, around 28% found once. Sequenced input: glioma tissue, nonneoplastic brain tissue, or PBMCs (not recorded which). The receptors come from a human donor with low-grade glioma or glioblastoma, undergoing nonglioma brain surgery, or in good health (not recorded which).

This clonotype occurred many times. The junction shows a germline mismatch at one end, possibly a read error. The chain employs TRBV20-1 and TRBJ2-5; TRBD1 or TRBD2 may be the D gene (5 bases each). The CDR3 contains 13 residues. CDR1 DFQATT and CDR2 SNEGSKA come from the germline V gene (reference sequence). The DNA for the CDR3 is TGCAGTGCTAGTAAGGGGACCCAAGGGACCCAGTACTTC. Residues: CSASKGTQGTQYF.

As regards this clonotype: This may stem from a read error, because a much larger clone lies one nucleotide away. The V call is TRBV18, the J call TRBJ1-1; D is ambiguous. Germline assignment: CDR1 KGHSH and CDR2 LQKENI. The CDR3 length is 11 residues. The CDR3 spells CASTMNTEALF. The DNA for the CDR3 is TGTGCCAGCACTATGAACACTGAAGCTCTCTTT.